This section outlines one T cell receptor (beta chain) sequence together with its context. The record originates from a study of blood T cell repertoires in COVID-19. Study-level background: Collection of acute and convalescent COVID-19 samples took place in the United States, Italy and Spain. The cDNA or gDNA used as material had been derived from T cells, B-cell-depleted T cells, or PBMCs.

Profiled with immunoSEQ multiplex PCR; TCRdb holds only in-frame clones, not every one. The sample has approximately 150,000 clones, around 86% seen once. Deletions cut 6 bases from V and 5 bases from J, with 19 bases between. This CDR3 is built from 15 residues. From germline, CDR1 is SNHLY and CDR2 FYNNEI. Sequenced input: peripheral blood. The chain links TRBV2 to TRBJ2-5; D is possibly TRBD1 (6 bases). This TCR came from a man in his fifties who had recovered from COVID-19. The CDR3 coding sequence is TGTGCCAGCAGCATCGACCACAACAGGGTTGAGACCCAGTACTTC. This gives the protein CASSIDHNRVETQYF.